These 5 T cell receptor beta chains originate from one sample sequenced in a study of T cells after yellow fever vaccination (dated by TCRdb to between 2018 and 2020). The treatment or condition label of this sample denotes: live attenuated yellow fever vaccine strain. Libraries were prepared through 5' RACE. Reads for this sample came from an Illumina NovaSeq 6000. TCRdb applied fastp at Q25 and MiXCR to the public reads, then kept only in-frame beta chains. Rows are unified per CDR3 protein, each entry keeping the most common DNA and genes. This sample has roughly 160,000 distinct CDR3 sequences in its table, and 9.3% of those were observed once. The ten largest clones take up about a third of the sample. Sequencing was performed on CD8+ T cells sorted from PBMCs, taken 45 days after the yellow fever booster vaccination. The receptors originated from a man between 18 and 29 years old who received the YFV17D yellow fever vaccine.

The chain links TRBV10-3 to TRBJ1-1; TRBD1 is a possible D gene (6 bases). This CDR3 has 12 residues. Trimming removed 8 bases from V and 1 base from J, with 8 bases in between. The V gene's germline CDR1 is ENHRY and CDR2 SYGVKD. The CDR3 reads CAIRTENTEAFF. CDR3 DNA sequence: TGTGCCATCCGGACAGAGAACACTGAAGCTTTCTTT.

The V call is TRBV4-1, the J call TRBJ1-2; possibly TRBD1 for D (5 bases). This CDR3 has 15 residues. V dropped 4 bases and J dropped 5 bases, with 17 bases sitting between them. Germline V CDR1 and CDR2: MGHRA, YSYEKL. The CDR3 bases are TGCGCCAGCAGCCCTGCCCTGCGCGGACAATATGGCTACACCTTC. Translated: CASSPALRGQYGYTF.

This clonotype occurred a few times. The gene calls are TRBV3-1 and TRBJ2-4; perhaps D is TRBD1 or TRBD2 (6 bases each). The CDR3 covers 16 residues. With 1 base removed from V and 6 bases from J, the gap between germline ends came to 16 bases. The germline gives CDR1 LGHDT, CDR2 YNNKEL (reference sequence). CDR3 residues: CASSQVPAGGGNIQYF. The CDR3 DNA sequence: TGTGCCAGCAGCCAAGTACCAGCCGGGGGCGGAAACATTCAGTACTTC. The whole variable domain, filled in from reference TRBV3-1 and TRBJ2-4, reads DTAVSQTPKYLVTQMGNDKSIKCEQNLGHDTMYWYKQDSKKFLKIMFSYNNKELIINETVPNRFSPKSPDKAHLNLHINSLELGDSAVYFCASSQVPAGGGNIQYFGAGTRLSVL.

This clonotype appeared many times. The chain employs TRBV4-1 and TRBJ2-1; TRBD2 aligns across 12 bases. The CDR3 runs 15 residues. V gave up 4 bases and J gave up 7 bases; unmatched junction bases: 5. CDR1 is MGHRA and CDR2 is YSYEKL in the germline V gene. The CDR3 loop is CASSLGLAGRNEQFF. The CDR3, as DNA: TGCGCCAGCAGCCTAGGACTAGCGGGGCGTAATGAGCAGTTCTTC.

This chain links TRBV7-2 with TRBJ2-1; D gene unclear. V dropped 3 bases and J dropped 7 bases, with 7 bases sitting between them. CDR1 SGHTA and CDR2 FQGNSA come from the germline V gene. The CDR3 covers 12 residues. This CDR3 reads CASSFLSNEQFF. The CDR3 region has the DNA TGTGCCAGCAGCTTTCTTTCTAATGAGCAGTTCTTC.